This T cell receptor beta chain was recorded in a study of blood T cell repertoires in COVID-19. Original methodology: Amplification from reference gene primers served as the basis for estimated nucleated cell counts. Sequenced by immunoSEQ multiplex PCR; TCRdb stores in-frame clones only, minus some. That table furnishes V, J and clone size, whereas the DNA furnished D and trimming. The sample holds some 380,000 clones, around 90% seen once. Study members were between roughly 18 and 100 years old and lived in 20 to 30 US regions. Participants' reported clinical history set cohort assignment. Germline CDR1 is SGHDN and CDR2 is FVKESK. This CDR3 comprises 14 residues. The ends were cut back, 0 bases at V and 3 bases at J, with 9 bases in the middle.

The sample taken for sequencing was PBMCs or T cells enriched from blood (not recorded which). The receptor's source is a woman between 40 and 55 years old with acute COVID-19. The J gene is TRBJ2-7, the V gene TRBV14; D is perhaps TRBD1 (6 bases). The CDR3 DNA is TGTGCCAGCAGCCAAGAGGGGACATACTACGAGCAGTACTTC. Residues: CASSQEGTYYEQYF.